Below, 18 T cell receptor beta chains from the same sample are listed, as sequenced in a study of blood T cell repertoires in COVID-19. Profiled with immunoSEQ multiplex PCR; TCRdb holds only in-frame clones, not every one. The sample includes about 310,000 clones, roughly 85% of them seen just once. The sample was PBMCs or T cells enriched from blood (not recorded which). Receptor source: a man aged 30-40 years who had recovered from COVID-19.

The V call is TRBV6-2 or TRBV6-3, the J call TRBJ2-5; 9 bases agree with TRBD1. V was pared by 5 bases and J by 0 bases, with 7 bases of the junction left unmatched. Germline CDR1 and CDR2: MNHEY and SVGEGT. The CDR3 runs to 16 residues. This CDR3 reads CASSIGTGWYQETQYF. The CDR3 DNA is TGTGCCAGCAGTATCGGGACAGGGTGGTACCAAGAGACCCAGTACTTC.

The chain couples TRBV2 to TRBJ2-2; TRBD2 might be the D (5 bases). The germline gives CDR1 SNHLY, CDR2 FYNNEI. The V end lost 3 bases, the J end lost 4 bases, and 15 bases lay between the germline ends. The CDR3 consists of 16 residues. The CDR3 region has the DNA TGTGCCAGCAGTGAGGCGGGTTGGATTCGCACCGGGGAGCTGTTTTTT. This gives the protein CASSEAGWIRTGELFF. The full variable domain, rest sourced from reference TRBV2 and TRBJ2-2, is EPEVTQTPSHQVTQMGQEVILRCVPISNHLYFYWYRQILGQKVEFLVSFYNNEISEKSEIFDDQFSVERPDGSNFTLKIRSTKLEDSAMYFCASSEAGWIRTGELFFGEGSRLTVL.

The gene calls are TRBV2 and TRBJ1-2; TRBD1 matches 8 bases. The junction had 8 bases not matched to a gene; V was cut back by 6 bases and J by 2 bases. Germline V lookup: CDR1 SNHLY, CDR2 FYNNEI. This CDR3 contains 15 residues. CDR3 sequence reads: CASSQDRGANYGYTF. Here the CDR3 DNA reads TGTGCCAGCAGCCAAGACAGGGGAGCGAACTATGGCTACACCTTC.

This chain connects TRBV11-2 to TRBJ1-2; 7 nucleotides match TRBD1. Losses at the gene ends were 5 bases for V and 4 bases for J; bases not matched to a gene: 16. The CDR3 is made up of 17 amino acids. Germline V gene data show CDR1 as SGHAT and CDR2 as FQNNGV. The CDR3 sequence is CASSILQGKWDGYGYTF. CDR3 bases: TGTGCCAGCAGCATATTACAGGGGAAGTGGGACGGCTATGGCTACACCTTC.

The rearrangement links TRBV11-3 to TRBJ2-2; TRBD1 aligns across 8 bases. Germline V CDR1 and CDR2: SGHNT, YENEEA. Germline trimming cut 4 bases from V and 2 bases from J; bases unmatched to any gene: 3. This CDR3 is 15 amino acids long. The CDR3 nucleotides are TGTGCCAGCAGCTCGACAGGGGTTAACACCGGGGAGCTGTTTTTT. As protein: CASSSTGVNTGELFF.

V gene TRBV5-4 combines with J gene TRBJ1-2; maybe TRBD1 (6 bases). This CDR3 has 15 amino acids. CDR1 SGHNT and CDR2 YYREEE come from the germline V gene (reference sequence). Trimming removed 4 bases from V and 4 bases from J, with 17 bases in between. This CDR3 is CASSPGTPGTYGYTF. As DNA, the CDR3 is TGTGCCAGCAGCCCAGGGACACCCGGGACCTATGGCTACACCTTC.

V gene TRBV19 combines with J gene TRBJ1-1, with 9 bases identical to TRBD1. The germline CDR1 and CDR2 sequences are LNHDA and SQIVND (reference sequence). V dropped 6 bases and J dropped 0; count of bases not matched to a gene: 2. This CDR3 has 14 residues. The CDR3 DNA reads TGTGCCAGTAGAGACAGGGGGTTGAACACTGAAGCTTTCTTT. Protein sequence: CASRDRGLNTEAFF.

This chain connects TRBV3-1 (or the pseudogene TRBV3-2) to TRBJ1-1, with TRBD1 matching 8 bases. The CDR3 extends over 14 amino acids. In germline, CDR1 is LGHDT, CDR2 YNNKEL (reference sequence). V shed 2 bases and J 1 base; nucleotides not matched to a gene: 0. DNA of the CDR3: TGTGCCAGCAGCCAACAGGGGGCGAACACTGAAGCTTTCTTT. Protein sequence: CASSQQGANTEAFF.

In this sample, this clone turned up a few times. The chain recombines TRBV2 with TRBJ2-7; the match to TRBD2 covers 7 bases. This CDR3 is built from 13 residues. Looked up from germline, CDR1 is SNHLY and CDR2 is FYNNEI. The junction had 9 bases not matched to a gene; V was cut back by 9 bases and J by 4 bases. The CDR3 here is CASVPAGEYEQYF. DNA for the CDR3: TGTGCCAGTGTACCTGCGGGGGAGTACGAGCAGTACTTC.

The table lists this clone with a few counts. The V gene is TRBV5-8, the J gene TRBJ2-3; unclear D gene. The CDR3 is 14 amino acids. Germline-derived CDR1 and CDR2 are SGHTS and YDEGEE. V lost 1 base to trimming and J lost 0 bases, with 6 bases between them. CDR3 residues: CASSLRSSTDTQYF. The CDR3 DNA follows: TGTGCCAGCAGCTTGCGGTCGAGCACAGATACGCAGTATTTT.

The chain couples TRBV19 to TRBJ2-5, with TRBD1 as a possible D gene (5 bases). CDR3 length: 14 amino acids. V was pared by 3 bases and J by 5 bases, with 13 bases between. Germline V lookup: CDR1 LNHDA, CDR2 SQIVND (reference sequence). The CDR3 DNA reads TGTGCCAGTAGTATCCAGGGTTTGAGGGAGACCCAGTACTTC. It is translated as CASSIQGLRETQYF.

The chain carries TRBV29-1 and TRBJ1-3; D remains unclear. Germline lookup yields CDR1 SQVTM and CDR2 ANQGSEA. V dropped 4 bases and J dropped 0 bases, with 7 bases sitting between them. The length of the CDR3 is 13 residues. For the CDR3, the DNA is TGCAGCGTTGTTCGGTACTCTGGAAACACCATATATTTT. This gives the protein CSVVRYSGNTIYF.

Comment on this clone: This sample includes further DNA sequences coding for the same CDR3. V usage is TRBV30 and J usage is TRBJ1-2; unclear D gene. Germline CDR1 is GTSNPN and CDR2 is SVGIG (reference sequence). This CDR3 contains 13 residues. The V and J ends lost 0 bases and 4 bases respectively, with 9 bases between them. As DNA, the CDR3 is TGTGCCTGGAGTGTTTCTGGAGGCTATGGCTACACCTTC. Amino acid sequence: CAWSVSGGYGYTF.

Here the CDR3 reads CASSAGDRGQGYTF. The DNA for the CDR3 is TGCGCCAGCAGCGCCGGGGACAGGGGGCAAGGCTACACCTTC. This sequence joins TRBV5-1 and TRBJ1-2, with 12 bases identical to TRBD1. The CDR3 is made up of 14 amino acids. CDR1 SGHRS and CDR2 YFSETQ come from the germline V gene. Trimming removed 4 bases from V and 8 bases from J; junction bases left unmatched: 6.

The V gene is TRBV21-1, the J gene TRBJ1-3. TRBV21-1 counts as a pseudogene. CDR3 length: 13 amino acids. The CDR3 DNA reads TGTGCCAGCAGCAAGGGCAGGGAGGACACCATATATTTT. This sequence encodes CASSKGREDTIYF.

CDR3 DNA: TGTGCCAGCAGCTTAGTCGACATTGCCTCTGGAAACACCATATATTTT. It codes for CASSLVDIASGNTIYF. V gene TRBV7-8 combines with J gene TRBJ1-3; D unresolved. Per the germline V gene, CDR1 is SGHVS and CDR2 is FQNEAQ. V dropped 1 base and J dropped 0 bases, with 10 bases sitting between them. There are 16 residues in the CDR3. Based on the CDR3 plus reference TRBV7-8 and TRBJ1-3, the full variable domain is GAGVSQSPRYKVAKRGQDVALRCDPISGHVSLFWYQQALGQGPEFLTYFQNEAQLDKSGLPSDRFFAERPEGSVSTLKIQRTQQEDSAVYLCASSLVDIASGNTIYFGEGSWLTVV.

V usage is TRBV27 and J usage is TRBJ1-6; 7 nucleotides agree with TRBD1. CDR1 and CDR2 (germline): MNHEY, SMNVEV (reference sequence). CDR3 length equals 18 residues. Trimming cost V 1 base and J 8 bases; bases outside gene matches: 14. The chain's CDR3 is CASSLYSPNRGRDSPLHF. CDR3 coding DNA: TGTGCCAGCAGTTTATATTCCCCAAACAGGGGTAGGGATTCACCCCTCCACTTT.

V gene TRBV7-8 combines with J gene TRBJ1-2; 7 nucleotides match TRBD1. V shed 0 bases, J shed 1 base, and the junction held 2 bases outside the gene matches. The CDR3 has 15 amino acids. Germline values: CDR1 SGHVS, CDR2 FQNEAQ. CDR3 protein: CASSLAGTVNYGYTF. The CDR3 DNA is TGTGCCAGCAGCTTAGCGGGGACAGTTAACTATGGCTACACCTTC. The whole variable domain, filled in from reference TRBV7-8 and TRBJ1-2, reads GAGVSQSPRYKVAKRGQDVALRCDPISGHVSLFWYQQALGQGPEFLTYFQNEAQLDKSGLPSDRFFAERPEGSVSTLKIQRTQQEDSAVYLCASSLAGTVNYGYTFGSGTRLTVV.